One and the same sample provided the 9 T cell receptor beta chains below, sequenced in a study of blood T cell repertoires in COVID-19. Sequenced by immunoSEQ multiplex PCR; TCRdb stores in-frame clones only, minus some. The sample holds fewer than 300,000 clones, approximately 90% seen once. Specimen: peripheral blood. These receptors were obtained from a woman between 25 and 40 years old with COVID-19, enrolled during active disease.

The rearrangement joins TRBV28 to TRBJ1-5, with D hard to call. From germline, CDR1 is MDHEN and CDR2 SYDVKM. Trimming cost V 10 bases and J 7 bases, with 14 bases left between them. The CDR3 loop spans 12 amino acids. The CDR3 DNA is TGTGCCACCTATATGGAGGGACAGCCCCAGCATTTT. Its translation is CATYMEGQPQHF. The full variable domain, with the rest looked up from reference TRBV28 and TRBJ1-5, is DVKVTQSSRYLVKRTGEKVFLECVQDMDHENMFWYRQDPGLGLRLIYFSYDVKMKEKGDIPEGYSVSREKKERFSLILESASTNQTSMYLCATYMEGQPQHFGDGTRLSIL.

V and J are TRBV18 and TRBJ2-5, with D possibly matching TRBD1 (6 bases). Germline assignment: CDR1 KGHSH and CDR2 LQKENI. CDR3 length: 16 amino acids. V was pared by 3 bases and J by 2 bases, with 16 bases between. CDR3 residues: CASSPTQGNQQETQYF. The CDR3 nucleotides are TGTGCCAGCTCACCGACACAGGGAAATCAACAAGAGACCCAGTACTTC.

V and J are TRBV10-2 and TRBJ2-7; D is perhaps TRBD2 (5 bases). The CDR3 totals 14 residues. Germline V gives CDR1 WSHSY, CDR2 SAAADI. The ends were cut back, 9 bases at V and 0 bases at J, with 15 bases in the middle. The CDR3 DNA reads as TGCGCCAGTAACCCGACGGGGAACTCCTACGAGCAGTACTTC. Translated: CASNPTGNSYEQYF.

The V call is TRBV25-1, the J call TRBJ2-2; maybe TRBD2 (6 bases). Trimming cost V 1 base and J 4 bases, with 10 bases left between them. Germline loops: CDR1 MGHDK, CDR2 SYGVNS. CDR3 length: 15 amino acids. The CDR3 loop reads CASSESLSGTGELFF. The CDR3 nucleotides are TGTGCCAGCAGTGAATCCCTTAGCGGCACCGGGGAGCTGTTTTTT.

The V call is TRBV4-2, the J call TRBJ1-2, with no clear D. This CDR3 has 15 residues. Trimming removed 0 bases from V and 4 bases from J, with 12 bases in between. Germline loops: CDR1 LGHNA, CDR2 YNFKEQ. The CDR3 protein is CASSQEFKPSYGYTF. In DNA form, the CDR3 reads TGTGCCAGCAGCCAAGAATTTAAGCCGAGCTATGGCTACACCTTC.

V usage is TRBV12-3 or TRBV12-4 and J usage is TRBJ2-7, with D possibly matching TRBD2 (5 bases). Trimming stripped 0 bases from V and 3 bases from J, with 6 bases between. The CDR3 runs to 13 residues. The CDR3 region is CASSLAGDYEQYF. DNA for the CDR3: TGTGCCAGCAGTTTAGCGGGAGACTACGAGCAGTACTTC.

The chain recombines TRBV14 with TRBJ1-1; D perhaps matches TRBD1 (5 bases). The CDR3 is 13 residues long. Trimming removed 4 bases at V and 2 bases at J, with 8 bases between. Germline lookup yields CDR1 SGHDN and CDR2 FVKESK. The CDR3 bases are TGTGCCAGCAGCCGGGGCCCCAACACTGAAGCTTTCTTT. The encoded protein is CASSRGPNTEAFF.

This chain connects TRBV27 to TRBJ1-2; D is possibly TRBD1 (6 bases). Deletions cut 3 bases from V and 7 bases from J, with 9 bases between. CDR1 is MNHEY and CDR2 is SMNVEV in the germline V gene (reference sequence). The CDR3 is 12 amino acids. CDR3 sequence reads: CASSFLGGGYTF. DNA for the CDR3: TGTGCCAGCAGTTTCTTAGGGGGTGGCTACACCTTC.

Worth noting for this clone: Different DNA sequences within this sample yield the same CDR3. The chain recombines TRBV6-5 with TRBJ2-7; the match to TRBD2 covers 11 bases. The CDR3 length is 15 residues. The germline V gene encodes CDR1 MNHEY and CDR2 SVGAGI. V trimming: 4 bases; J trimming: 2 bases; junction bases outside the gene matches: 4. The CDR3 nucleotides read TGTGCCAGCAGTTCCGGGACTAGCGGTACCTACGAGCAGTACTTC. Its translation: CASSSGTSGTYEQYF.